Sequencing of this T cell receptor beta chain was carried out in a study of T cells in narcolepsy. Study overall: Enrolled donors included narcolepsy type 1 or type 2 patients and healthy controls.

The method was immunoSEQ multiplex PCR; TCRdb's version includes in-frame clones alone and lacks a portion of them. The table records about 40,000 clones, approximately 88% of them present only once. The sample holds a few counts of this clone. What it binds is unknown. V dropped 2 bases and J dropped 2 bases, with 7 bases sitting between them. CDR3 length: 14 residues. The germline V gene encodes CDR1 MNHNY and CDR2 SVGAGI (reference sequence). Study results and caveats: Same-patient CSF and blood CD4+ T cell clonotypes included HCRT-specific and TRIB2-specific autoreactive ones. Reportedly, autoreactive clonotypes were serially detected in patients' blood but not controls'.

V is TRBV6-6 and J is TRBJ1-3; D unresolved. Sequenced: CD45RA- memory CD4+ T cells from PBMCs. The receptor comes from a human donor with narcolepsy. In nucleotides, the CDR3 is TGTGCCAGCAGTTACGTGGATCCTGGAAACACCATATATTTT. It codes for CASSYVDPGNTIYF.